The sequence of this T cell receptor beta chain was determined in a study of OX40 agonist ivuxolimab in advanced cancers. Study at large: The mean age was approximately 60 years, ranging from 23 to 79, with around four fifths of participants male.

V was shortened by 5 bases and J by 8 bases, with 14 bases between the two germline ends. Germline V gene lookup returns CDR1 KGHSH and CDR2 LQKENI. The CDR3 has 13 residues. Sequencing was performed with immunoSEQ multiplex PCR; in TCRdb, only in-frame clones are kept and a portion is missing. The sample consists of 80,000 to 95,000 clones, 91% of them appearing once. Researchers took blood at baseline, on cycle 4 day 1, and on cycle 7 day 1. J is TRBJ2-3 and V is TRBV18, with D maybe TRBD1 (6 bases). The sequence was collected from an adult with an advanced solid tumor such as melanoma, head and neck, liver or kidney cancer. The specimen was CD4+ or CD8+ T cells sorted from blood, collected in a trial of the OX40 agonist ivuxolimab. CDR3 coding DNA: TGTGCCAGCTCAGCGGACAGTCTCGGTACGCAGTATTTT. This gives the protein CASSADSLGTQYF.